Listed below are T cell receptor beta chains from one sample, sequenced in a study of CD8+ T cells in alopecia areata. Some clones are missing from TCRdb's copy, which holds only in-frame ones; the method was immunoSEQ multiplex PCR. Among under 300,000 clones listed, roughly 63% were seen once. The sequenced sample was CD4+ T cells sorted from blood, obtained at week 52, from a patient treated with tofacitinib. These receptors were collected from a human donor with alopecia areata. Both conserved end residues are part of each CDR3. D genes are given only for firm matches. Not every row has a clone size; where given, it reads once, few, many or a size class.

D: -; V: TRBV4-1; J: TRBJ2-3; size: few; DNA: TGCGCCAGCAGCCAAGATGGCCCTGGGGCAGCCACTACAAGCACAGATACGCAGTATTTT; CDR3: CASSQDGPGAATTSTDTQYF
D: -; V: TRBV4-1; J: TRBJ1-5; size: few; DNA: TGCGCCAGCAGCCAAGATAGTAGGGATCAGCCCCAGCATTTT; CDR3: CASSQDSRDQPQHF
D: TRBD1; V: TRBV30; J: TRBJ1-2; size: -; DNA: TGTGCCTCCCGAGGGGACAGGGACTATGGCTACACCTTC; CDR3: CASRGDRDYGYTF
D: -; V: TRBV30; J: TRBJ1-1; size: -; DNA: TGTGCCGTCTCACCGAGGAACACTGAAGCTTTCTTT; CDR3: CAVSPRNTEAFF
D: TRBD1; V: TRBV9; J: TRBJ2-5; size: once; DNA: TGTGCCAGCAGCGTAGCAGGGGGTAGCAGAGAGACCCAGTACTTC; CDR3: CASSVAGGSRETQYF
D: -; V: TRBV29-1; J: TRBJ2-1; size: -; DNA: TGCAGCGTAGATTCGTCCGGCCATGACAATGAGCAGTTCTTC; CDR3: CSVDSSGHDNEQFF
D: TRBD1; V: TRBV6-5; J: TRBJ2-5; size: -; DNA: TGTGCCAGCAGTTCCTTGACAGGGGGAAAGACCCAGTACTTC; CDR3: CASSSLTGGKTQYF
D: -; V: TRBV15; J: TRBJ2-7; size: -; DNA: TGTGCCACCAGCAGAGATCAGGCGGACGAGCAGTACTTC; CDR3: CATSRDQADEQYF
D: TRBD2; V: TRBV6-1; J: TRBJ2-7; size: once; DNA: TGTGCCAGCAGTGGGCGGCTAGCGGGCTACGAGCAGTACTTC; CDR3: CASSGRLAGYEQYF
D: TRBD1; V: TRBV5-1; J: TRBJ2-7; size: -; DNA: TGCGCCAGCAGCTCCGGACAGGTGGGCTACGAGCAGTACTTC; CDR3: CASSSGQVGYEQYF
D: -; V: TRBV30; J: TRBJ2-4; size: -; DNA: TGTGCCTGGAGTATGGGGGCCGTGGCCAAAAACATTCAGTACTTC; CDR3: CAWSMGAVAKNIQYF
D: -; V: TRBV30; J: TRBJ2-5; size: -; DNA: TGTGCCTGGAGCACTACCGGGGGTGAGACCCAGTACTTC; CDR3: CAWSTTGGETQYF
D: -; V: TRBV30; J: TRBJ1-2; size: -; DNA: TGTGCCTGGGATGGTTTGTCAGGAGAGCGGGGCTATGGCTACACCTTC; CDR3: CAWDGLSGERGYGYTF
D: -; V: TRBV5-8; J: TRBJ2-3; size: -; DNA: TGTGCCAGCAGCTTGGCGGTTGGTAGCACAGATACGCAGTATTTT; CDR3: CASSLAVGSTDTQYF
D: -; V: TRBV15; J: TRBJ2-5; size: -; DNA: TGTGCCACCAGCAGAGGACGGACACAAGAGACCCAGTACTTC; CDR3: CATSRGRTQETQYF
D: -; V: TRBV7-9; J: TRBJ2-1; size: -; DNA: TGTGCCAGCAGCTCGGCCCCGGACGACTTCTACAATGAGCAGTTCTTC; CDR3: CASSSAPDDFYNEQFF
D: -; V: TRBV9; J: TRBJ2-3; size: -; DNA: TGTGCCAGCAGCGCCAGGGACCCCAAGACGGATACGCAGTATTTT; CDR3: CASSARDPKTDTQYF
D: TRBD1; V: TRBV4-2; J: TRBJ1-6; size: -; DNA: TGTGCCAGCAGCCAAGAAAGGGACAGCCTCCACTTT; CDR3: CASSQERDSLHF
D: -; V: TRBV30; J: TRBJ2-4; size: -; DNA: TGTGCCTGGAGTGTACCTCGGACAGTCCTAGCCAAAAACATTCAGTACTTC; CDR3: CAWSVPRTVLAKNIQYF
D: -; V: TRBV7-2; J: TRBJ2-1; size: few; DNA: TGTGCCAGCACCCAGGGAGCCTACAATGAGCAGTTCTTC; CDR3: CASTQGAYNEQFF
D: -; V: TRBV12-5; J: TRBJ2-3; size: -; DNA: TGTGCTAGTGCCGCGAAACCGGCCAGCACAGATACGCAGTATTTT; CDR3: CASAAKPASTDTQYF
D: -; V: TRBV2; J: TRBJ1-2; size: -; DNA: TGTGCCGACTCGGATCACTATGGCTACACCTTC; CDR3: CADSDHYGYTF
D: -; V: TRBV11-2; J: TRBJ1-1; size: -; DNA: TGTGCCAGCAGCTTACGGGCGAACACTGAAGCTTTCTTT; CDR3: CASSLRANTEAFF
D: -; V: TRBV4-1; J: TRBJ2-5; size: -; DNA: TGCGCCAGCAGCCAAGGGGACGAAGAGACCCAGTACTTC; CDR3: CASSQGDEETQYF
D: TRBD1; V: TRBV30; J: TRBJ1-5; size: -; DNA: TGTGCCTGGAGTGCGGACAGGGGTAGCAATCAGCCCCAGCATTTT; CDR3: CAWSADRGSNQPQHF
D: -; V: TRBV2; J: TRBJ1-2; size: -; DNA: TGTGCCAGCAGTTCCGGGACAAATTATGGCTACACCTTC; CDR3: CASSSGTNYGYTF
D: -; V: TRBV2; J: TRBJ2-3; size: -; DNA: TGTGCCAGCAGAGGGTCACCCACAGATACGCAGTATTTT; CDR3: CASRGSPTDTQYF
D: -; V: TRBV12-5; J: TRBJ1-1; size: -; DNA: TGTGCTAGTGTTCGTACGACGGAGAACACTGAAGCTTTCTTT; CDR3: CASVRTTENTEAFF
D: -; V: TRBV15; J: TRBJ2-1; size: -; DNA: TGTGCCACCAGCAGAGATATAATGGGGGCTTTGAACAATGAGCAGTTCTTC; CDR3: CATSRDIMGALNNEQFF
D: -; V: TRBV7-2; J: TRBJ2-1; size: few; DNA: TGTGCCAGCAGCCGACTTGTGGGAAATGAGCAGTTCTTC; CDR3: CASSRLVGNEQFF
D: -; V: TRBV11-2; J: TRBJ2-7; size: many; DNA: TGTGCCAGCAGCCTCTATCGGGGACGGTCCTACGAGCAGTACTTC; CDR3: CASSLYRGRSYEQYF
D: -; V: TRBV5-1; J: TRBJ2-5; size: -; DNA: TGCGCCAGCAGCTTGCAGGGGCCTTCCCAAGAGACCCAGTACTTC; CDR3: CASSLQGPSQETQYF
D: -; V: TRBV20-1; J: TRBJ1-1; size: -; DNA: TGCAGCACTGGGAGGAACACTGAAGCTTTCTTT; CDR3: CSTGRNTEAFF
D: TRBD1; V: TRBV23-1; J: TRBJ2-7; size: -; DNA: TGCGCCAGCAGTCCACGAGTTCATCCGGGACAGTTCGTGACCTACGAGCAGTACTTC; CDR3: CASSPRVHPGQFVTYEQYF
D: -; V: TRBV7-2; J: TRBJ2-7; size: -; DNA: TGTGCCAGCAGCGTACAGGATTACGAGCAGTACTTC; CDR3: CASSVQDYEQYF
D: -; V: TRBV9; J: TRBJ2-1; size: -; DNA: TGTGCCAGCAGCGTACAGGGCCACTTTTCCTACAATGAGCAGTTCTTC; CDR3: CASSVQGHFSYNEQFF
D: -; V: TRBV7-9; J: TRBJ1-2; size: few; DNA: TGTGCCAGCACCTTGGACGGTGATAACTATGGCTACACCTTC; CDR3: CASTLDGDNYGYTF
D: TRBD1; V: TRBV29-1; J: TRBJ1-1; size: once; DNA: TGCAGCGCGTCAGGGGGAGTGAACACTGAAGCTTTCTTT; CDR3: CSASGGVNTEAFF
D: -; V: TRBV29-1; J: TRBJ2-3; size: -; DNA: TGCAGCGTTGCAGGTCCAGATACGCAGTATTTT; CDR3: CSVAGPDTQYF
D: -; V: TRBV30; J: TRBJ1-1; size: -; DNA: TGTGCCTGGACCGACAGGAACACTGAAGCTTTCTTT; CDR3: CAWTDRNTEAFF
D: -; V: TRBV23-1; J: TRBJ1-5; size: -; DNA: TGCGCCAGCAGTTATATACCCATAGGCAATCAGCCCCAGCATTTT; CDR3: CASSYIPIGNQPQHF